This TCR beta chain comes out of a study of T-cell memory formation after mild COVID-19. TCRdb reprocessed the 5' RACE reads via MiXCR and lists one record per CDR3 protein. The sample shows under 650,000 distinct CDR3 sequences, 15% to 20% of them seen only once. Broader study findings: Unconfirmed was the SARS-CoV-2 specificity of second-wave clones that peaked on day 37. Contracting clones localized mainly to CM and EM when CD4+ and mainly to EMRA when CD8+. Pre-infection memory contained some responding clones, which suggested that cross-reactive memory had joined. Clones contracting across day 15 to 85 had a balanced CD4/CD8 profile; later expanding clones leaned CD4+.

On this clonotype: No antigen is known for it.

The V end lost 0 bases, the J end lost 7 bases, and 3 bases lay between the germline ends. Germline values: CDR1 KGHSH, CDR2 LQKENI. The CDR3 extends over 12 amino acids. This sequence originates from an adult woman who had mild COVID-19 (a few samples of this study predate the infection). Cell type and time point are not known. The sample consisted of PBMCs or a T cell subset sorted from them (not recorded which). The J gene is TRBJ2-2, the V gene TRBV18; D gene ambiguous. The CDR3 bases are TGTGCCAGCTCACCACCCGTCGGGGAGCTGTTTTTT. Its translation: CASSPPVGELFF.